Listed below are T cell receptor beta chains from one sample, sequenced in a study of blood T cell repertoires in COVID-19. The repertoire was sequenced with immunoSEQ multiplex PCR; TCRdb's copy has only in-frame clones and lacks some. Seen here are some 450,000 clones, 88% observed once, and the top ten hold around an eighth. The sample taken for sequencing was peripheral blood. These receptors were collected from a woman in her forties or fifties with COVID-19, enrolled during active disease. CDR3s include the opening cysteine and the closing phenylalanine or tryptophan. A D gene is named only where the DNA matches it firmly. The size field is filled for only some rows; it gives once, few, many or a size class.

clone size	V gene	J gene	D gene	CDR3 protein	CDR3 DNA
once	TRBV5-5	TRBJ1-5	TRBD1	CASSLEGRGSNQPQHF	TGTGCCAGCAGTCTTGAGGGCAGGGGGAGCAATCAGCCCCAGCATTTT
-	TRBV5-1	TRBJ2-1	TRBD2	CASSLGSGGALDEQFF	TGCGCCAGCAGCTTGGGTAGCGGGGGGGCTCTGGATGAGCAGTTCTTC
-	TRBV2	TRBJ1-4	-	CASSATGSNEKLFF	TGTGCCAGCAGTGCCACAGGCTCTAATGAAAAACTGTTTTTT
-	TRBV11-3	TRBJ2-3	-	CASSLGGPADTQYF	TGTGCCAGCAGCTTAGGGGGCCCCGCGGATACGCAGTATTTT
-	TRBV6-1	TRBJ2-6	-	CASSEPQGRGSSGANVLTF	TGTGCCAGCAGTGAACCTCAAGGCAGGGGAAGTTCTGGGGCCAACGTCCTGACTTTC
few	TRBV11-2	TRBJ1-1	-	CASSLSQGGTFF	TGTGCCAGCAGCTTATCGCAGGGTGGAACTTTCTTT
-	TRBV5-4	TRBJ2-7	-	CASSFRGFLSEQYF	TGTGCCAGCAGCTTCCGGGGTTTCTTATCCGAGCAGTACTTC
few	TRBV7-9	TRBJ2-1	TRBD2	CASSLATASGDNEQFF	TGTGCCAGCAGCTTAGCGACGGCTAGCGGGGACAATGAGCAGTTCTTC
-	TRBV9	TRBJ1-1	-	CASSGPGGEAFF	TGTGCCAGCAGCGGCCCGGGGGGGGAAGCTTTCTTT
-	TRBV6-5	TRBJ2-7	-	CASSYGTTRDNYEQYF	TGTGCCAGCAGTTACGGAACTACCCGGGACAACTACGAGCAGTACTTC
-	TRBV6-5	TRBJ2-7	TRBD2	CASSYPERGDEQYF	TGTGCCAGCAGTTACCCCGAACGGGGGGACGAGCAGTACTTC
-	TRBV2	TRBJ2-7	TRBD1	CASIQSRTGNEQYF	TGTGCCAGCATCCAATCCAGGACAGGGAACGAGCAGTACTTC
-	TRBV5-8	TRBJ2-7	TRBD1	CASSADRDYEQYF	TGTGCCAGCAGCGCGGACAGGGACTACGAGCAGTACTTC
few	TRBV4-2	TRBJ1-5	TRBD1	CASSRNLQGNQPQHF	TGTGCCAGCAGCCGCAATTTACAGGGGAATCAGCCCCAGCATTTT
-	TRBV7-6	TRBJ1-3	-	CASSLEWAPGNTIYF	TGTGCCAGCAGCTTAGAGTGGGCCCCTGGAAACACCATATATTTT
once	TRBV2	TRBJ2-2	-	CASSGFQTPTGELFF	TGTGCCAGCAGTGGCTTTCAGACACCCACCGGGGAGCTGTTTTTT
-	TRBV6-2/TRBV6-3	TRBJ2-3	TRBD1	CASNPPRGRAGPDTQYF	TGTGCCAGCAACCCTCCCAGGGGGCGGGCGGGCCCAGATACGCAGTATTTT
-	TRBV5-5	TRBJ1-4	-	CASSLVLGRGNEKLFF	TGTGCCAGCAGCTTGGTACTGGGCAGGGGCAATGAAAAACTGTTTTTT
-	TRBV10-2	TRBJ1-2	TRBD1	CASRNRDRDGYTF	TGCGCCAGCAGAAACCGGGACAGGGATGGCTACACCTTC
few	TRBV5-4	TRBJ1-2	-	CASSPPEVPYGYTF	TGTGCCAGCAGCCCGCCCGAGGTCCCCTATGGCTACACCTTC
-	TRBV7-8	TRBJ1-1	TRBD1	CASSGQGRMNTEAFF	TGTGCCAGCAGCGGACAGGGAAGAATGAACACTGAAGCTTTCTTT
once	TRBV19	TRBJ1-6	TRBD1	CASSILRGQSNSPLHF	TGTGCCAGTAGTATATTGAGGGGACAGTCCAATTCACCCCTCCACTTT
-	TRBV19	TRBJ1-1	-	CASSSPGGAPDTEAFF	TGTGCCAGTAGTTCCCCGGGGGGGGCCCCTGACACTGAAGCTTTCTTT
-	TRBV28	TRBJ2-5	-	CASTSGGPQETQYF	TGTGCCAGCACCTCAGGGGGGCCCCAAGAGACCCAGTACTTC
-	TRBV2	TRBJ2-3	-	CASRAPLTEGGGKDTQYF	TGTGCCAGCAGGGCACCCCTAACCGAGGGGGGGGGCAAAGATACGCAGTATTTT